This T cell receptor beta chain was identified during a study of graft-versus-host responses after intestinal transplantation. Background on the study: Recipients uniformly received anti-thymocyte globulin induction, followed by tacrolimus and steroids for three to four years.

General study results and limits: Peak GvH clone levels in circulation were associated with early post-transplant HvG declines.

The data were produced by immunoSEQ multiplex PCR, yet TCRdb's version contains in-frame clones alone and is incomplete. This sample yields some 40,000 clones, of which roughly 89% are seen a single time; over 2% belongs to the top ten. Concerning this clone itself: Its target is not known. The germline gene is not matched at one end of the junction; a read error may be the cause.

Germline V lookup: CDR1 KGHSH, CDR2 LQKENI. The CDR3 runs 13 residues. The source is a human patient who received an intestinal transplant, so some T cells may come from the graft donor. This sequence joins TRBV18 and TRBJ2-1, with TRBD2 matching 10 bases. Source: PBMCs, taken roughly 300 days after intestinal transplant. The CDR3: CASSLGSGGARLF. The CDR3 bases are TGTGCCAGCTCTCTGGGCAGCGGGGGGGCCCGGCTCTTC.